The 9 T cell receptor beta chains in this list originate from one sample, sequenced in a study of identical twins (dated by TCRdb to the mid-2010s). Library preparation was by 5' RACE. The instrument was an Illumina HiSeq 2000. TCRdb's own reprocessing of the public reads used fastp at Q25 and MiXCR and kept productive beta chains. Identical CDR3 protein sequences are pooled into one entry, listed with their most common genes and DNA. For this sample there are around 1.7 million distinct CDR3 sequences; less than 40% appear just once. Of the sample, about 0.27% falls within the top ten clones. Source material: cord blood. All receptors derive from a newborn girl in good health.

This clonotype was found a few times. This chain joins TRBV6-6 and TRBJ1-5; the match to TRBD1 covers 7 bases. The CDR3 totals 15 residues. CDR1 is MNHNY, CDR2 SVGAGI, per germline (reference sequence). The trim removed 5 bases at V and 0 bases at J, leaving 4 bases unmatched. The DNA for the CDR3 is TGTGCCAGCAGTACAGGGGCTCGTAGCAATCAGCCCCAGCATTTT. Its protein is CASSTGARSNQPQHF.

A few counts support this clonotype. V usage is TRBV28 and J usage is TRBJ1-1; the D gene is possibly TRBD1 (5 bases). The CDR3 spans 15 residues. The germline CDR1 and CDR2 sequences are MDHEN and SYDVKM. Trimming pared 5 bases from V and 0 bases from J, leaving 13 bases between. The chain's CDR3 is CASSTGGRMNTEAFF. The CDR3 nucleotides are TGTGCCAGCAGTACTGGGGGTCGAATGAACACTGAAGCTTTCTTT. Filled out from reference TRBV28 and TRBJ1-1, the complete variable domain reads DVKVTQSSRYLVKRTGEKVFLECVQDMDHENMFWYRQDPGLGLRLIYFSYDVKMKEKGDIPEGYSVSREKKERFSLILESASTNQTSMYLCASSTGGRMNTEAFFGQGTRLTVV.

The V and J genes are TRBV24-1 and TRBJ2-3; 9 bases match TRBD2. Germline V gene data show CDR1 as KGHDR and CDR2 as SFDVKD. V lost 7 bases and J lost 6; bases outside the gene matches: 7. This CDR3 spans 14 amino acids. CDR3 DNA: TGTGCCACCAGCCAAGCGGGGGGAGGGGATACGCAGTATTTT. Translation: CATSQAGGGDTQYF.

As concerns this clonotype: Possible read error: a much larger clone is one base away. The rearrangement links TRBV10-3 to TRBJ2-1, with D perhaps TRBD1 (5 bases). Germline assignment: CDR1 ENHRY and CDR2 SYGVKD. Trimming cost V 11 bases and J 13 bases, with 21 bases left between them. The CDR3 is 12 amino acids. The CDR3 protein is CASQGGQETQFF. CDR3 nucleotide sequence: TGTGCCTCGCAGGGTGGGCAAGAGACCCAGTTCTTC.

This clonotype showed up just a few times. The V gene is TRBV10-3, the J gene TRBJ2-1; D is uncertain. Trimming removed 3 bases from V and 4 bases from J, with 7 bases in between. The CDR3 has 13 residues. CDR1 and CDR2 (germline): ENHRY, SYGVKD. This CDR3 is CAISDPDYNEQFF. In DNA, the CDR3 is TGTGCCATCAGTGATCCCGATTACAATGAGCAGTTCTTC.

This chain joins TRBV15 and TRBJ1-5, with a possible D match to TRBD1 (5 bases). In germline, CDR1 is LNHNV, CDR2 YYDKDF (reference sequence). The CDR3 extends over 14 amino acids. V was clipped by 0 bases and J by 4 bases, with 7 bases between them. CDR3 region: CATSRDRVNQPQHF. The CDR3 nucleotides read TGTGCCACCAGCAGAGACAGGGTTAATCAGCCCCAGCATTTT.

A single count supports this clonotype. This chain joins TRBV4-1 and TRBJ2-1; 14 bases fit TRBD2. Germline values: CDR1 MGHRA, CDR2 YSYEKL. The CDR3 has 19 residues. With 0 bases clipped from V and 5 bases from J, the junction kept 9 bases outside the gene matches. CDR3 amino acids: CASSQEVGGLAGVNNEQFF. CDR3 coding DNA: TGCGCCAGCAGCCAAGAAGTCGGGGGACTAGCGGGGGTGAACAATGAGCAGTTCTTC.

The chain uses TRBV28 and TRBJ2-5, with 7 positions matching TRBD2. CDR1 and CDR2 (germline): MDHEN, SYDVKM. Losses at the gene ends were 5 bases for V and 0 bases for J; bases not matched to a gene: 12. This CDR3 has 17 amino acids. The CDR3 sequence: CASSPLAEPTYQETQYF. CDR3 DNA sequence: TGTGCCAGCAGTCCCCTAGCGGAGCCGACGTACCAAGAGACCCAGTACTTC.

The chain has TRBV20-1 and TRBJ1-2; no reliable D call. This CDR3 comprises 12 residues. V dropped 0 bases and J dropped 12 bases, with 14 bases sitting between them. CDR1 and CDR2 (germline): DFQATT, SNEGSKA (reference sequence). In DNA, the CDR3 is TGCAGTGCTAGAGATCGCGGTAAAGGCCACACCTTC. The encoded protein is CSARDRGKGHTF.